Listed below are T cell receptor beta chains from one sample, sequenced in a study of regulatory T cells in long-lasting Graves disease. MiXCR, run by TCRdb on the multiplex PCR reads, gives a single entry per CDR3 protein. The profile shows 350,000 to 450,000 distinct CDR3 sequences, over 12% of them singletons. These same records also appear under a second study, on T cells in Graves' hyperthyroidism and ophthalmopathy.

Sequenced here: peripheral blood mononuclear cells (PBMCs), sampled at new diagnosis, from a patient treated with antithyroid drugs. The receptors stem from a middle-aged woman with Graves disease. Both conserved end residues are part of each CDR3. The D gene is left open where the match is weak. Only part of the rows carry a size: once, few, many, or a class if the clone is expanded.

J gene | D gene | clone size | V gene | CDR3 length | CDR3 protein | CDR3 DNA
TRBJ2-1 | TRBD2 | many | TRBV12-3/TRBV12-4 | 16 | CASSLEGLAGGNEQFF | TGTGCCAGCAGTTTAGAAGGTCTAGCGGGAGGTAATGAGCAGTTCTTC
TRBJ2-7 | NA | NA | TRBV4-1 | 13 | CASSQITKLEQYF | TGCGCCAGCAGCCAGATTACTAAACTCGAGCAGTACTTC
TRBJ2-6 | NA | many | TRBV2 | 16 | CASSVWGSVGANVLTF | TGTGCCAGCAGTGTTTGGGGTTCGGTGGGGGCCAACGTCCTGACTTTC
TRBJ2-5 | TRBD2 | many | TRBV7-9 | 16 | CASSLDAAGGQETQYF | TGTGCCAGCAGCTTAGACGCGGCGGGAGGGCAAGAGACCCAGTACTTC
TRBJ1-5 | NA | few | TRBV19 | 18 | CASSIDQRGEGWNQPQHF | TGTGCCAGTAGTATAGATCAAAGGGGGGAGGGGTGGAATCAGCCCCAGCATTTT
TRBJ2-5 | TRBD1 | many | TRBV20-1 | 16 | CSADPISGTGAETQYF | TGCAGTGCTGACCCAATCTCCGGGACAGGGGCTGAGACCCAGTACTTC
TRBJ2-1 | NA | many | TRBV10-2 | 14 | CASSMVGRHNEQFF | TGCGCCAGCAGTATGGTGGGACGGCACAATGAGCAGTTCTTC
TRBJ2-2 | NA | NA | TRBV6-2/TRBV6-3 | 15 | CASSGWAGNTGELFF | TGTGCCAGCAGTGGATGGGCAGGGAACACCGGGGAGCTGTTTTTT
TRBJ2-7 | NA | many | TRBV12-5 | 14 | CASGFGGWVYEQYF | TGTGCTAGTGGTTTCGGGGGATGGGTCTACGAGCAGTACTTC
TRBJ1-3 | NA | many | TRBV30 | 10 | CAWSRDTIYF | TGTGCCTGGAGTCGTGACACCATATATTTT
TRBJ2-7 | TRBD2 | many | TRBV5-1 | 14 | CASSSRGSGYEQYF | TGCGCCAGCAGCTCCCGGGGTAGCGGGTACGAGCAGTACTTC
TRBJ1-2 | NA | many | TRBV10-3 | 13 | CAISDGGAYGYTF | TGTGCCATCAGTGATGGGGGCGCCTATGGCTACACCTTC
TRBJ2-1 | NA | many | TRBV2 | 16 | CASSDRTGRLVHEQFF | TGTGCCAGCAGTGACCGGACAGGAAGACTAGTCCATGAGCAGTTCTTC
TRBJ1-2 | NA | few | TRBV30 | 13 | CAWNGPYAGRITF | TGTGCCTGGAATGGCCCATACGCGGGTAGGATAACCTTC
TRBJ2-1 | NA | few | TRBV5-4 | 17 | CASSLRVNAISYNEQFF | TGTGCCAGCAGCTTGAGGGTGAACGCGATCTCCTACAATGAGCAGTTCTTC
TRBJ1-3 | NA | many | TRBV10-3 | 13 | CAIRQISGNTIYF | TGTGCCATCAGGCAAATCTCTGGAAACACCATATATTTT
TRBJ2-3 | NA | NA | TRBV19 | 15 | CASRTTGTNTDTQYF | TGTGCCAGCCGGACGACAGGTACAAACACAGATACGCAGTATTTT